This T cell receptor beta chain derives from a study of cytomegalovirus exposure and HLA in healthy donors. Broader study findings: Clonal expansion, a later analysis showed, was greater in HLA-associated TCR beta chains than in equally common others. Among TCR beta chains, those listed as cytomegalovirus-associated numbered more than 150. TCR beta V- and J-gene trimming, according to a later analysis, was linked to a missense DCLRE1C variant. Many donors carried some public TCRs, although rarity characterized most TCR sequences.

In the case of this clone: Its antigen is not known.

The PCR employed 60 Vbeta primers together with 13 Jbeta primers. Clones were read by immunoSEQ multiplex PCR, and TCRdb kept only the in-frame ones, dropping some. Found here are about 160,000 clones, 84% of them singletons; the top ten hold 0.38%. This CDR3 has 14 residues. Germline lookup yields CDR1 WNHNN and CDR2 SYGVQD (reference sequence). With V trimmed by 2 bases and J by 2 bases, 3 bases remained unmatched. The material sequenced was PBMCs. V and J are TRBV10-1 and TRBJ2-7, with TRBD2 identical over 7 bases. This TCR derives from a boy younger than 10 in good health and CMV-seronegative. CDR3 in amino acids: CASSEAGLAYEQYF. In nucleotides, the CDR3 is TGCGCCAGCAGTGAGGCCGGACTAGCCTACGAGCAGTACTTC.